The source of this T cell receptor (beta chain) is a study of blood T cell repertoires in COVID-19. Looking at the study overall: What the recovered Cohort 3 donors had was two negative PCRs, clearance, or symptom resolution. The United States, Italy and Spain supplied acute and convalescent COVID-19 samples.

Here immunoSEQ multiplex PCR was the method, and the copy in TCRdb shows in-frame clones only, minus some. The sample yields hundreds of thousands of clones, around 87% seen once. Trimming removed 8 bases from V and 2 bases from J; junction bases left unmatched: 3. The germline V gene has CDR1 SEHNR and CDR2 FQNEAQ (reference sequence). The CDR3 covers 12 residues. Enrollees, about 18 to 89 years old, lived in approximately 24 US areas. The sequenced sample consisted of PBMCs or T cells enriched from blood (not recorded which). The receptor comes from a man aged 35-49 years in a cohort exposed to, infected with or recovered from COVID-19 (not recorded which). V gene TRBV7-9 combines with J gene TRBJ2-7; 7 nucleotides agree with TRBD1. The CDR3 bases are TGTGCCAGCCGGACAGGACCCTACGAGCAGTACTTC. Its protein product is CASRTGPYEQYF.